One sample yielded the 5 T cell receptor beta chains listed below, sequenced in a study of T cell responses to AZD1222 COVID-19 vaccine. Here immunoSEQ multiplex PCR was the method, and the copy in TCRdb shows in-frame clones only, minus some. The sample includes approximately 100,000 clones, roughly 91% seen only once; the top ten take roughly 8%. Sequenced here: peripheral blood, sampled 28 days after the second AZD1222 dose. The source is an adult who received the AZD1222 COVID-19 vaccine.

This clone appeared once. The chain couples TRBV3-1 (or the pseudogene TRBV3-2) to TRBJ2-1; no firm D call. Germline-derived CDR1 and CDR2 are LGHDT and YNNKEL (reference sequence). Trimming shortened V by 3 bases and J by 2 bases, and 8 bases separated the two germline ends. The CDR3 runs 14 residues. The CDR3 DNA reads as TGTGCCAGCAGCCAGAGCGAGACCTACAATGAGCAGTTCTTC. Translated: CASSQSETYNEQFF.

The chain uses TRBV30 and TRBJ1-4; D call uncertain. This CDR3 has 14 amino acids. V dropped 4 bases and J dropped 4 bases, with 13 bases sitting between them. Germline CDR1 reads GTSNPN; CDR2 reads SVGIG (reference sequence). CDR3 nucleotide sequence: TGTGCCTGGAACTTCGACTTGAATAATGAAAAACTGTTTTTT. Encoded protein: CAWNFDLNNEKLFF.

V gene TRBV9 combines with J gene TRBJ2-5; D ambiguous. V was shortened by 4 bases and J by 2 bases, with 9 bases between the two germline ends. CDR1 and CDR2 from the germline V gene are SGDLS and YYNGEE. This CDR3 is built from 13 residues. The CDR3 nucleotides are TGTGCCAGCAGCCCGATGTCACAAGAGACCCAGTACTTC. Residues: CASSPMSQETQYF.

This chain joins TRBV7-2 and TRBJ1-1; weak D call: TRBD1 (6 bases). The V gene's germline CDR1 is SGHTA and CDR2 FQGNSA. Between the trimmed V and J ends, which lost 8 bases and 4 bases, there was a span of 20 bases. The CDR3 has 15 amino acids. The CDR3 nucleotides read TGTGCCAGCCACCGGAAGACAGGCGCGGGCACTGAAGCTTTCTTT. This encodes CASHRKTGAGTEAFF.

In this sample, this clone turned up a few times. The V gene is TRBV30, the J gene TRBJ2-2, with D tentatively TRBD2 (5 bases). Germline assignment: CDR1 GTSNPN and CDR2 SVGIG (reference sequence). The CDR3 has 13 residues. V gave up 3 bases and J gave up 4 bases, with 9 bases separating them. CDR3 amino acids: CAWRKRATGELFF. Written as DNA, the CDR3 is TGTGCCTGGAGGAAGAGGGCCACCGGGGAGCTGTTTTTT.